This TCR beta chain came from a study of T cells of healthy individuals. The ends were cut back, 8 bases at V and 0 bases at J, with 11 bases in the middle. Germline V CDR1 and CDR2: MGHDK, SYGVNS. The CDR3 length is 13 residues. One entry per CDR3 protein results from TCRdb running MiXCR on the 5' RACE reads. The sample comprises about 53,000 distinct CDR3 sequences, roughly 15% of which are singletons, and approximately 16% rests with the top ten. The receptor was isolated from a human donor in good health. This rearrangement joins TRBV25-1 to TRBJ2-7; D uncertain. CDR3 nucleotides: TGTGCCAGCTCTCCATTGGGCTCCTACGAGCAGTACTTC. Protein: CASSPLGSYEQYF.